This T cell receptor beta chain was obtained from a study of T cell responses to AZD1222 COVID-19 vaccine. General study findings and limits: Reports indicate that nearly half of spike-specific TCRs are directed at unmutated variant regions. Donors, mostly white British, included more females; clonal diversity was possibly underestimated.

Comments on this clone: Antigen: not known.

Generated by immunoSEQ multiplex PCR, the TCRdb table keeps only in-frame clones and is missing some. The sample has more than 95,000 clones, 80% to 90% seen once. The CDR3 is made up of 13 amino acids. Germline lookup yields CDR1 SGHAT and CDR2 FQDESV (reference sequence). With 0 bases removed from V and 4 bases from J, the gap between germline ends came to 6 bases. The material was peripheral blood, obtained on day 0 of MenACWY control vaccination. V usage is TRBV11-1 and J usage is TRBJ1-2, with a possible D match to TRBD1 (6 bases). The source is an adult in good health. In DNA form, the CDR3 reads TGTGCCAGCAGCTTAGCAGGGGGCTATGGCTACACCTTC. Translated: CASSLAGGYGYTF.